Presented here are 17 T cell receptor beta chains from one specimen sequenced in a study of blood T cell repertoires in COVID-19. The assay was immunoSEQ multiplex PCR, and TCRdb's table has in-frame clones only and misses some. The table records about 210,000 clones, over 75% of them present only once. Sequenced sample: PBMCs or T cells enriched from blood (not recorded which). The receptors come from a man aged 25-45 years with acute COVID-19.

V and J are TRBV3-1 (or the pseudogene TRBV3-2) and TRBJ1-2, with 7 bases aligning to TRBD1. CDR1 LGHDT and CDR2 YNNKEL come from the germline V gene (reference sequence). There are 13 residues in the CDR3. Germline trimming cut 2 bases from V and 6 bases from J; bases unmatched to any gene: 3. CDR3 sequence reads: CASSQPGGDGYTF. Here the CDR3 DNA reads TGTGCCAGCAGCCAACCAGGGGGAGATGGCTACACCTTC.

The V call is TRBV10-3, the J call TRBJ2-3; tentative D call: TRBD2 (5 bases). The CDR3 extends over 15 amino acids. Germline V gene data show CDR1 as ENHRY and CDR2 as SYGVKD. The germline V and J ends were trimmed by 3 bases and 5 bases, with 15 bases remaining between them. The DNA of the CDR3 is TGTGCCATCAGTGATATACCCGGTCGGGGAGATACGCAGTATTTT. Translation gives CAISDIPGRGDTQYF.

The chain joins TRBV27 to TRBJ1-2, with a weak D call TRBD1 (5 bases). This CDR3 has 14 residues. Germline CDR1 is MNHEY and CDR2 is SMNVEV (reference sequence). Deletions cut 4 bases from V and 8 bases from J, with 17 bases between. For the CDR3, the DNA is TGTGCCAGCAGTTCAGGATCAGGGTTTCACGGCTACACCTTC. Translating gives CASSSGSGFHGYTF.

This chain uses TRBV6-4 with TRBJ1-3, with D maybe TRBD1 (6 bases). Trimming cost V 6 bases and J 2 bases, with 29 bases left between them. Germline V gives CDR1 MRHNA, CDR2 SNTAGT. This CDR3 region has 20 residues. Here the CDR3 reads CASRWAHGEQGDRTGNTIYF. CDR3 nucleotides: TGTGCCAGCAGATGGGCTCACGGGGAACAGGGCGATCGAACTGGAAACACCATATATTTT.

This sequence joins TRBV6-5 and TRBJ1-2; 7 bases are a match to TRBD1. CDR1 is MNHEY, CDR2 SVGAGI, per germline. The V gene end was trimmed by 6 bases and the J gene end by 1 base; junction bases not matched to a gene: 8. The CDR3 sequence is 15 residues long. As DNA, the CDR3 is TGTGCCAGCAGGGACAGGACCGGGGGTAACTATGGCTACACCTTC. Protein product: CASRDRTGGNYGYTF.

This rearrangement joins TRBV4-1 to TRBJ2-7; D possibly corresponds to TRBD1 (5 bases). The CDR3 spans 16 residues. The V and J ends lost 0 bases and 7 bases respectively, with 19 bases between them. The germline V gene encodes CDR1 MGHRA and CDR2 YSYEKL. The CDR3: CASSQEYDSTPWEQYF. CDR3 coding DNA: TGCGCCAGCAGCCAAGAATACGACAGCACCCCTTGGGAGCAGTACTTC.

This chain connects TRBV19 to TRBJ2-5; 7 bases line up with TRBD2. The V and J ends lost 5 bases and 1 base, in that order; junction bases with no gene match: 7. Germline V gene sequence: CDR1 LNHDA, CDR2 SQIVND (reference sequence). The CDR3 contains 15 residues. The CDR3 DNA follows: TGTGCCAGTAGTCCAGCGGGGCCAGTCCAAGAGACCCAGTACTTC. It yields the protein CASSPAGPVQETQYF.

V gene TRBV3-1 (or the pseudogene TRBV3-2) combines with J gene TRBJ2-1; 10 bases are shared with TRBD1. Germline V gene data show CDR1 as LGHDT and CDR2 as YNNKEL (reference sequence). V lost 4 bases and J lost 13; bases outside the gene matches: 7. CDR3 length equals 13 residues. CDR3 sequence reads: CASSLGTGVIQFF. The CDR3 nucleotides read TGTGCCAGCAGCCTAGGGACAGGGGTTATTCAGTTCTTC.

This clone appeared a few times. Other DNA sequences in the same sample also yield this CDR3. The V call is TRBV7-9, the J call TRBJ1-1; D gene ambiguous. In germline, CDR1 is SEHNR, CDR2 FQNEAQ (reference sequence). This CDR3 spans 14 amino acids. Trimming took off 5 bases at V and 6 bases at J, with 16 bases between the two ends. CDR3: CASSRPGEGAEAFF. The DNA of the CDR3 is TGTGCCAGCAGCCGGCCGGGCGAGGGCGCTGAAGCTTTCTTT.

This clone was recorded many times. The V and J genes are TRBV28 and TRBJ2-7, with D tentatively TRBD2 (6 bases). The V end was cut by 6 bases, the J end by 2 bases, with 11 bases between. The CDR3 has 13 residues. The germline V gene has CDR1 MDHEN and CDR2 SYDVKM. The CDR3 coding sequence is TGTGCCAGCAGACGTAGCGGAGCCTACGAGCAGTACTTC. Translation gives CASRRSGAYEQYF.

This clone was seen once. The chain combines TRBV11-2 with TRBJ2-7; 10 positions match TRBD1. Germline V CDR1 and CDR2: SGHAT, FQNNGV. V was clipped by 5 bases and J by 6 bases; unmatched bases: 4. The CDR3 extends over 13 amino acids. The chain's CDR3 is CASSPTGGAEQYF. The CDR3 region has the DNA TGTGCCAGCAGCCCGACAGGGGGCGCCGAGCAGTACTTC.

CDR3 sequence (DNA): TGTGCCAGCAGCCAGAGGGGGAATGAGCAGTTCTTC. Its translation: CASSQRGNEQFF. The chain joins TRBV3-1 (or the pseudogene TRBV3-2) to TRBJ2-1; TRBD1 is a possible D gene (6 bases). The germline gives CDR1 LGHDT, CDR2 YNNKEL (reference sequence). V was shortened by 3 bases and J by 7 bases, with 7 bases between the two germline ends. The CDR3 loop spans 12 amino acids.

The V call is TRBV30, the J call TRBJ1-3, with a weak D call TRBD1 (5 bases). Trimming cost V 4 bases and J 0 bases, with 25 bases left between them. The V gene's germline CDR1 is GTSNPN and CDR2 SVGIG (reference sequence). The CDR3 has 19 residues. This CDR3 is CAWTPRGRGGGLSGNTIYF. The CDR3, as DNA: TGTGCCTGGACCCCACGAGGACGCGGTGGGGGACTCTCTGGAAACACCATATATTTT.

The CDR3 region is CASSLQLVAVGYTF. The CDR3 nucleotides are TGTGCCAGTAGTTTACAGCTTGTCGCCGTAGGCTACACCTTC. The gene calls are TRBV19 and TRBJ1-2; D uncertain. The CDR3 length is 14 residues. Germline V CDR1 and CDR2: LNHDA, SQIVND (reference sequence). V lost 5 bases to trimming and J lost 8 bases, with 18 bases between them.

This clone was found many times. V usage is TRBV5-5 and J usage is TRBJ2-5, with D possibly TRBD2 on 6 matching bases. CDR1 SGHKS and CDR2 YYEKEE come from the germline V gene (reference sequence). Trimming pared 2 bases from V and 5 bases from J, leaving 22 bases between. CDR3 length: 17 residues. The CDR3 loop is CASSFGGVPPGLETQYF. CDR3 nucleotide sequence: TGTGCCAGCAGCTTCGGCGGGGTGCCTCCTGGGCTGGAGACCCAGTACTTC.

This chain joins TRBV6-5 and TRBJ2-1; 12 bases align to TRBD2. Germline V lookup: CDR1 MNHEY, CDR2 SVGAGI. Trimming removed 7 bases from V and 5 bases from J; junction bases left unmatched: 6. The CDR3 extends over 15 amino acids. The DNA of the CDR3 is TGTGCCAGCACCCTTCTAGCGGGGGGGCACAATGAGCAGTTCTTC. Translated, it gives CASTLLAGGHNEQFF.

The chain links TRBV18 to TRBJ1-1; unclear D gene. CDR1 KGHSH and CDR2 LQKENI come from the germline V gene. Deletions cut 6 bases from V and 1 base from J, with 12 bases between. This CDR3 contains 14 residues. CDR3 sequence (DNA): TGTGCCAGCTCCCTTTGGGAGGAGAACACTGAAGCTTTCTTT. This gives the protein CASSLWEENTEAFF.